This section outlines one T cell receptor beta chain sequence together with its context. No antigen is known for it. This entry belongs to a study of OX40 agonist ivuxolimab in advanced cancers. Notes on the study in general: Fewer expanded clones were found on average in CD4+ than in CD8+ T cells.

The protocol was immunoSEQ multiplex PCR, while the TCRdb copy is restricted to in-frame clones and leaves out a portion. The profile shows approximately 84,000 clones, 90% to 95% of them singletons. The V end was cut by 0 bases, the J end by 3 bases, with 6 bases between. CDR3 length: 13 amino acids. The V gene's germline CDR1 is SGHDT and CDR2 YYEEEE. The chain is built from TRBV5-6 and TRBJ1-1; D remains ambiguous. Source: CD4+ or CD8+ T cells sorted from blood, taken in a trial of the OX40 agonist ivuxolimab. The sequence was obtained from an adult with an advanced solid tumor such as melanoma, head and neck, liver or kidney cancer. Here the CDR3 reads CASSLGHYTEAFF. Here the CDR3 DNA reads TGTGCCAGCAGCTTGGGGCATTACACTGAAGCTTTCTTT. The variable domain in full, with the rest retrieved from reference TRBV5-6 and TRBJ1-1, is DAGVTQSPTHLIKTRGQQVTLRCSPKSGHDTVSWYQQALGQGPQFIFQYYEEEERQRGNFPDRFSGHQFPNYSSELNVNALLLGDSALYLCASSLGHYTEAFFGQGTRLTVV.